Below, 10 T cell receptor beta chains from the same sample are listed, as sequenced in a study of blood T cell repertoires in COVID-19 (dated by TCRdb to the early 2020s). Library preparation was by the immunoSEQ multiplex PCR assay. What TCRdb holds here is the immuneACCESS table cut down to in-frame rearrangements. Part of the clones is not present; checked against another copy, under half of the missing clones reflect an unresolved V gene, and the others are unexplained. In all, the sample holds 390,000 or so clones, and 70% to 90% of those were seen once. Roughly 1.4% of the sample rests with the top ten. The sequenced sample was peripheral blood. These receptors originate from a woman aged 25 to 39 with active or convalescent COVID-19.

This clone was picked up a small number of times. The chain carries TRBV7-8 and TRBJ2-1; D might be TRBD2 (6 bases). The CDR3 is 13 residues long. The germline gives CDR1 SGHVS, CDR2 FQNEAQ. V lost 5 bases and J lost 9, with 14 bases in between. In DNA form, the CDR3 reads TGTGCCAGCAGCATGCGGGACGGACTTGAGCAGTTCTTC. Translating it yields CASSMRDGLEQFF.

This clone has a handful of counts. The chain's CDR3 is CASSRSRAGQVYEQYF. The CDR3 DNA reads as TGTGCCAGCAGTCGAAGCCGCGCGGGACAGGTCTACGAGCAGTACTTC. V gene TRBV6-6 combines with J gene TRBJ2-7, with 8 positions matching TRBD1. This CDR3 contains 16 residues. Germline V CDR1 and CDR2: MNHNY, SVGAGI (reference sequence). V shed 5 bases, J shed 3 bases, and the junction held 12 bases outside the gene matches.

The chain is built from TRBV2 and TRBJ1-2, with 8 bases fitting TRBD1. CDR3 length equals 13 residues. Germline trimming cut 4 bases from V and 7 bases from J; bases unmatched to any gene: 5. In germline, CDR1 is SNHLY, CDR2 FYNNEI. The CDR3 spells CASSVSQGAGYTF. For the CDR3, the DNA is TGTGCCAGCAGTGTGTCTCAGGGGGCTGGCTACACCTTC.

This clone turned up a few times. The rearrangement joins TRBV19 to TRBJ1-2, with 7 nucleotides matching TRBD1. The J segment lost 1 base and the V segment lost 1 base, leaving 9 bases of the junction unmatched. CDR1 is LNHDA, CDR2 SQIVND, per germline (reference sequence). The CDR3 length is 17 residues. This CDR3 is CASSIGGTVPFNYGYTF. The CDR3 DNA sequence: TGTGCCAGTAGTATAGGGGGGACAGTTCCCTTTAACTATGGCTACACCTTC. Using reference TRBV19 and TRBJ1-2 for the parts outside the CDR3, the full variable domain is DGGITQSPKYLFRKEGQNVTLSCEQNLNHDAMYWYRQDPGQGLRLIYYSQIVNDFQKGDIAEGYSVSREKKESFPLTVTSAQKNPTAFYLCASSIGGTVPFNYGYTFGSGTRLTVV.

This CDR3 is CASSERVLAGEPQETQYF. CDR3 DNA: TGCGCCAGCAGTGAGAGGGTCCTAGCGGGGGAACCTCAAGAGACCCAGTACTTC. This sequence joins TRBV10-1 and TRBJ2-5; 10 positions agree with TRBD2. CDR1 and CDR2 from the germline V gene are WNHNN and SYGVQD (reference sequence). This CDR3 has 18 residues. With V trimmed by 2 bases and J by 2 bases, 11 bases remained unmatched.

V usage is TRBV9 and J usage is TRBJ2-1, with 7 positions matching TRBD1. Germline trimming cut 4 bases from V and 8 bases from J; bases unmatched to any gene: 9. The CDR3 length is 14 residues. Germline V CDR1 and CDR2: SGDLS, YYNGEE. CDR3 protein: CASSPGGWGHEQFF. The CDR3 DNA reads TGTGCCAGCAGCCCAGGGGGTTGGGGCCATGAGCAGTTCTTC.

This clone was seen a handful of times. The rearrangement joins TRBV6-1 to TRBJ2-7; D not resolved. There are 13 residues in the CDR3. V was shortened by 0 bases and J by 3 bases, with 6 bases between the two germline ends. Germline V gene data show CDR1 as MNHNS and CDR2 as SASEGT. The CDR3 sequence: CASSEARLYEQYF. The CDR3 DNA sequence: TGTGCCAGCAGTGAAGCTCGACTCTACGAGCAGTACTTC.

The chain joins TRBV14 to TRBJ2-7; a weak D match, TRBD1 (6 bases). Per the germline V gene, CDR1 is SGHDN and CDR2 is FVKESK. The CDR3 spans 15 residues. V was pared by 4 bases and J by 5 bases, with 18 bases between. CDR3 loop: CASSLLRGSLDEQYF. In DNA form, the CDR3 reads TGTGCCAGCAGCCTACTCAGGGGATCTCTGGACGAGCAGTACTTC. The whole variable domain, filled in from reference TRBV14 and TRBJ2-7, reads EAGVTQFPSHSVIEKGQTVTLRCDPISGHDNLYWYRRVMGKEIKFLLHFVKESKQDESGMPNNRFLAERTGGTYSTLKVQPAELEDSGVYFCASSLLRGSLDEQYFGPGTRLTVT.

This sequence joins TRBV7-2 and TRBJ1-4, with TRBD1 identical over 7 bases. The V segment lost 5 bases and the J segment 5 bases; nucleotides outside the gene matches: 8. This CDR3 has 15 residues. The germline V gene has CDR1 SGHTA and CDR2 FQGNSA. The CDR3: CASSQHGTENEKLFF. CDR3 bases: TGTGCCAGCAGCCAACACGGGACAGAAAATGAAAAACTGTTTTTT.

V gene TRBV19 combines with J gene TRBJ2-2; 11 nucleotides line up with TRBD1. The CDR3 is made up of 16 amino acids. Germline CDR1 reads LNHDA; CDR2 reads SQIVND (reference sequence). The J segment lost 4 bases and the V segment lost 7 bases, leaving 8 bases of the junction unmatched. CDR3 nucleotides: TGTGCCAGTATGACGAGGACAGGGGGCGGCACCGGGGAGCTGTTTTTT. Encoded protein: CASMTRTGGGTGELFF.